These T cell receptor beta chains were read from a single sample in a study of OX40 agonist ivuxolimab in advanced cancers. Here immunoSEQ multiplex PCR was the method, and the copy in TCRdb shows in-frame clones only, minus some. This sample carries some 76,000 clones, 92% of them seen once, and the ten largest clones take under 10%. Sequenced material: CD4+ or CD8+ T cells sorted from blood, taken in a trial of the OX40 agonist ivuxolimab. All receptors come from an adult with an advanced solid tumor such as melanoma, head and neck, liver or kidney cancer. CDR3s include the opening cysteine and the closing phenylalanine or tryptophan. A D gene is named only where the DNA matches it firmly. Not all rows give a size; the values are once, few, many and, for expanded clones, a class.

j_call clone_size d_call v_call cdr3_aa cdr3_nt
TRBJ2-7 . . TRBV7-8 CASSSKQGSYEQYF TGTGCCAGCAGTTCAAAACAGGGATCATACGAGCAGTACTTC
TRBJ1-1 once TRBD1 TRBV11-2 CASSGGQGGWETEAFF TGTGCCAGCAGCGGCGGACAGGGGGGTTGGGAGACTGAAGCTTTCTTT
TRBJ2-4 . . TRBV7-9 CASSLGGNQNIQYF TGTGCCAGCAGCTTAGGGGGAAACCAAAACATTCAGTACTTC
TRBJ2-1 . . TRBV21-1 CASSKALGHKTGRGDEQFF TGTGCCAGCAGCAAAGCCCTGGGTCACAAAACGGGGAGGGGCGATGAGCAGTTCTTC
TRBJ2-3 . TRBD1 TRBV5-1 CASSLGGQGPAHKSTDTQYF TGCGCCAGCAGCTTGGGGGGACAGGGTCCGGCCCACAAGAGCACAGATACGCAGTATTTT
TRBJ2-3 . TRBD1 TRBV5-4 CASSLATSHRDRGTDTQYF TGTGCCAGCAGCTTGGCGACCTCCCACCGGGACAGAGGCACAGATACGCAGTATTTT
TRBJ2-7 once . TRBV5-4 CASSLAWIGGSGEQYF TGTGCCAGCAGCTTGGCCTGGATAGGGGGGTCCGGCGAGCAGTACTTC
TRBJ2-7 . TRBD1 TRBV7-9 CASSLLRTGGNEQYF TGTGCCAGCAGCTTACTCAGGACAGGGGGTAACGAGCAGTACTTC
TRBJ1-3 once . TRBV6-5 CASSPGGNTIYF TGTGCCAGCAGTCCGGGTGGAAACACCATATATTTT
TRBJ2-7 . . TRBV7-6 CASSLGSGQSSYEQYF TGTGCCAGCAGCTTAGGTTCCGGCCAGAGCTCCTACGAGCAGTACTTC
TRBJ1-2 . . TRBV4-1 CASSQVGATGLSYGYTF TGCGCCAGCAGCCAAGTGGGGGCCACAGGGTTGAGCTATGGCTACACCTTC
TRBJ1-1 few TRBD1 TRBV11-2 CASAGQGLPEAFF TGTGCCAGCGCGGGACAGGGTCTCCCTGAAGCTTTCTTT
TRBJ1-2 . TRBD1 TRBV27 CASSPRQGAGYGYTF TGTGCCAGCAGTCCGAGACAGGGGGCCGGCTATGGCTACACCTTC
TRBJ1-6 . . TRBV11-2 CASSLDWSYNSPLHF TGTGCCAGCAGCTTAGATTGGTCCTATAATTCACCCCTCCACTTT
TRBJ2-5 . . TRBV28 CASSFGPPETQYF TGTGCCAGCAGTTTCGGCCCACCGGAGACCCAGTACTTC
TRBJ2-5 few TRBD2 TRBV29-1 CSVVPLTSEEETQYF TGCAGCGTTGTACCTCTCACTAGCGAGGAAGAGACCCAGTACTTC
TRBJ1-1 . TRBD1 TRBV4-1 CASSQDNRDRVTEAFF TGCGCCAGCAGCCAAGATAACCGGGACAGGGTCACTGAAGCTTTCTTT
TRBJ2-1 . . TRBV7-9 CASSFRSDEQFF TGTGCCAGCAGCTTCCGCTCGGATGAGCAGTTCTTC
TRBJ1-5 . . TRBV10-3 CAISEGRGVNQPQHF TGTGCCATCAGTGAGGGCAGGGGAGTTAATCAGCCCCAGCATTTT
TRBJ2-1 . . TRBV12-5 CASGNSLVEFF TGTGCTAGTGGCAATTCTCTAGTGGAGTTCTTC
TRBJ2-5 . TRBD1 TRBV19 CASSVGTGGYLETQYF TGTGCCAGTAGTGTGGGGACAGGGGGTTATTTGGAGACCCAGTACTTC
TRBJ1-1 . . TRBV5-1 CASSLGGEAFF TGCGCCAGCAGCTTGGGTGGTGAAGCTTTCTTT
TRBJ1-2 . . TRBV6-1 CASSQSGRDGYTF TGTGCCAGCAGTCAAAGCGGCCGGGATGGCTACACCTTC
TRBJ2-1 . TRBD2 TRBV7-6 CASSPDFSGGPNEQFF TGTGCCAGCAGCCCCGATTTTAGCGGGGGCCCTAATGAGCAGTTCTTC
TRBJ1-4 . . TRBV5-1 CASSLAGEGEKLFF TGCGCCAGCAGCTTGGCGGGGGAAGGTGAAAAACTGTTTTTT
TRBJ1-2 . . TRBV9 CASSASDVFGYTF TGTGCCAGCAGCGCGTCGGACGTGTTTGGCTACACCTTC
TRBJ2-7 . . TRBV27 CASSYGGKDEQYF TGTGCCAGCAGTTATGGCGGGAAGGACGAGCAGTACTTC
TRBJ1-1 once . TRBV6-1 CASSEDWGSTEAFF TGTGCCAGCAGTGAAGATTGGGGGTCCACTGAAGCTTTCTTT
TRBJ2-2 few . TRBV5-1 CASSSPIRGHTGELFF TGCGCCAGCAGCTCCCCGATTCGAGGCCACACCGGGGAGCTGTTTTTT
TRBJ1-2 . TRBD1 TRBV5-1 CASSLGTGGDGYTF TGCGCCAGCAGCTTGGGGACAGGGGGCGATGGCTACACCTTC
TRBJ1-2 . . TRBV29-1 CSVEGPGRQNYGYTF TGCAGCGTTGAGGGTCCGGGGCGACAGAACTATGGCTACACCTTC
TRBJ2-7 . TRBD1 TRBV30 CAWSLGTGAYEQYF TGTGCCTGGAGCCTAGGGACAGGAGCCTACGAGCAGTACTTC
TRBJ1-1 . . TRBV15 CATSHGRDTEAFF TGTGCCACCAGTCACGGACGGGACACTGAAGCTTTCTTT
TRBJ1-2 . . TRBV4-3 CASSQDAAPPGYTF TGCGCCAGCAGCCAAGATGCGGCACCCCCGGGCTACACCTTC
TRBJ2-7 . TRBD1 TRBV4-3 CASSSATGEHSYEQYF TGCGCCAGCAGTTCCGCGACAGGGGAGCATTCCTACGAGCAGTACTTC
TRBJ2-3 . . TRBV4-3 CASSYDRVTDTQYF TGCGCCAGCAGCTACGATAGGGTTACAGATACGCAGTATTTT
TRBJ2-6 . . TRBV5-6 CASSPVEGGPGANVLTF TGTGCCAGCAGTCCCGTCGAGGGGGGGCCCGGGGCCAACGTCCTGACTTTC
TRBJ2-5 . . TRBV13 CASSLMSKETQYF TGTGCCAGCAGCTTAATGAGCAAGGAGACCCAGTACTTC